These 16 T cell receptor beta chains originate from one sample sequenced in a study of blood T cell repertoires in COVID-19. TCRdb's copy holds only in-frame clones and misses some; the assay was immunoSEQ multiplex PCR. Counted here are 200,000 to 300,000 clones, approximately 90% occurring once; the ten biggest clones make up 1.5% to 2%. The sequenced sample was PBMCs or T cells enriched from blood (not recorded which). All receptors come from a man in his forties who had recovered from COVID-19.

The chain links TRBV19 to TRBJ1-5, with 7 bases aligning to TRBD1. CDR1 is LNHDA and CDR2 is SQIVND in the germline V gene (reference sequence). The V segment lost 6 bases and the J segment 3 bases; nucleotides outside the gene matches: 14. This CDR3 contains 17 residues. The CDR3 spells CASSPGTDTSLNQPQHF. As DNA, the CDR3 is TGTGCCAGTAGCCCCGGGACAGACACCTCGCTCAATCAGCCCCAGCATTTT.

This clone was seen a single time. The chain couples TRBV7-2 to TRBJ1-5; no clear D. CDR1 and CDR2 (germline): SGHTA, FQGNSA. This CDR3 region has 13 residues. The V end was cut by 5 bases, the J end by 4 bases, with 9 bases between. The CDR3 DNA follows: TGTGCCAGCAGCCCTAATAGAAATCAGCCCCAGCATTTT. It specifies CASSPNRNQPQHF.

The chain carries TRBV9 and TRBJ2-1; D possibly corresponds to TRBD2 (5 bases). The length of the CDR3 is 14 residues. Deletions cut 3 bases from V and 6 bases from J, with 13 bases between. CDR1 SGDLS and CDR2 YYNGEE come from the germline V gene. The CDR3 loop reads CASSASLTSNEQFF. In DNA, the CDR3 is TGTGCCAGCAGCGCTAGCCTTACGTCCAATGAGCAGTTCTTC.

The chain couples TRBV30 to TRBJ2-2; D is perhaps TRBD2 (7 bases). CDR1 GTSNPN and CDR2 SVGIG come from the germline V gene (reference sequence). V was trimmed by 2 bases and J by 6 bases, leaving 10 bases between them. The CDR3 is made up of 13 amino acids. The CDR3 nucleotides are TGTGCCTGGAGTACGGGGGGCCCCGGGGAGCTGTTTTTT. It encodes CAWSTGGPGELFF.

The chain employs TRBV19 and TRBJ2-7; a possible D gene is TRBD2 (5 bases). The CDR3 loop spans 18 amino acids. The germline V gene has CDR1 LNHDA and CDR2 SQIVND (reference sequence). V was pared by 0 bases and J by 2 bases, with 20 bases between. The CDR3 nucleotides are TGTGCCAGTAGTATAGATCTCGGGTGGCCCAGCGGAACCTACGAGCAGTACTTC. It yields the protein CASSIDLGWPSGTYEQYF.

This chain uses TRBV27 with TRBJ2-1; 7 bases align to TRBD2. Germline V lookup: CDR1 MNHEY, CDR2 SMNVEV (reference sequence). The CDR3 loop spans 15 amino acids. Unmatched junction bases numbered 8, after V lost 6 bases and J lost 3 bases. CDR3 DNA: TGTGCCAGCAGCCATACCGGGACTATCTACAATGAGCAGTTCTTC. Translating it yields CASSHTGTIYNEQFF.

The CDR3 loop reads CASSFGGIAETQYF. CDR3 DNA sequence: TGTGCCAGCAGCTTTGGGGGGATCGCGGAGACCCAGTACTTC. V and J are TRBV7-3 and TRBJ2-5; perhaps TRBD2 as D (6 bases). The length of the CDR3 is 14 residues. The V end was cut by 3 bases, the J end by 5 bases, with 13 bases between. Germline CDR1 is SGHTA and CDR2 is FQGTGA. Variable domain in full (rest from reference TRBV7-3 and TRBJ2-5): GAGVSQTPSNKVTEKGKYVELRCDPISGHTALYWYRQSLGQGPEFLIYFQGTGAADDSGLPNDRFFAVRPEGSVSTLKIQRTERGDSAVYLCASSFGGIAETQYFGPGTRLLVL.

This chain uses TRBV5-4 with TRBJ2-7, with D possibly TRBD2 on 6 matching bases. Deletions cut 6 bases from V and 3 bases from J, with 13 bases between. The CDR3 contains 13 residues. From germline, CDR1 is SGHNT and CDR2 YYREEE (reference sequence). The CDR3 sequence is CASNHGGDYEQYF. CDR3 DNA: TGTGCCAGCAACCATGGAGGGGACTACGAGCAGTACTTC.

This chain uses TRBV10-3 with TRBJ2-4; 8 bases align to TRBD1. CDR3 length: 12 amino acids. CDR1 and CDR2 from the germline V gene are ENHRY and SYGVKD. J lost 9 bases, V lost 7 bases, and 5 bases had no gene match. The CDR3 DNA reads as TGTGCCATCACAGGGGGCTCGGGCATTCAGTACTTC. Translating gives CAITGGSGIQYF.

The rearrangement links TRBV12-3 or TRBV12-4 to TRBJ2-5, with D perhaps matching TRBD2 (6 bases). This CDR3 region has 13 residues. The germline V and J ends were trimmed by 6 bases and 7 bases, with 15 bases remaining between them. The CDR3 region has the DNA TGTGCCAGCAGCCCGGGGGAAATCGGGACCCAGTACTTC. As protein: CASSPGEIGTQYF.

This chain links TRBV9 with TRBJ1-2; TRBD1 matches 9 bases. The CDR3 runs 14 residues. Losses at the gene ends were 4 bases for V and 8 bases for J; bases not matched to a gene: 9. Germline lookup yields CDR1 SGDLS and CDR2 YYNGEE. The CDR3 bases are TGTGCCAGCAGCTTCCGACAGGGGGGTAGGGGCTACACCTTC. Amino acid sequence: CASSFRQGGRGYTF.

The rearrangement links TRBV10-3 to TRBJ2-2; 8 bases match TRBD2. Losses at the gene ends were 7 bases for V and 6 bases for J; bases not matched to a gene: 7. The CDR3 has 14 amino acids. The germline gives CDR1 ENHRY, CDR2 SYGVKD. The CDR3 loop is CAITREGRAGELFF. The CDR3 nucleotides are TGTGCCATCACCCGGGAGGGCCGGGCCGGGGAGCTGTTTTTT.

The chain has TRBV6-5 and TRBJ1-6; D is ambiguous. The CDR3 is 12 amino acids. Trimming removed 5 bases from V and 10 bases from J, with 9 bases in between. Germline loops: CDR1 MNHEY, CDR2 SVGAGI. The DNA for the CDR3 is TGTGCCAGCAGTCCTATGGGCTCACCCCTCCACTTT. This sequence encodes CASSPMGSPLHF.

The CDR3 coding sequence is TGTGCCAGCATAGGACAGGGCCCCAATGAGCAGTTCTTC. Protein product: CASIGQGPNEQFF. This chain uses TRBV2 with TRBJ2-1, with TRBD1 matching over 8 bases. The CDR3 totals 13 residues. V was clipped by 7 bases and J by 6 bases; unmatched bases: 5. Germline assignment: CDR1 SNHLY and CDR2 FYNNEI.

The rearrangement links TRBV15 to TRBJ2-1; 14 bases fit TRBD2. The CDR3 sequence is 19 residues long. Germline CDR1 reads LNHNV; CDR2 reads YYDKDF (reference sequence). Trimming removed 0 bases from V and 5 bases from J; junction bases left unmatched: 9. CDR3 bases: TGTGCCACCAGCAGAGATAATTTCGGGACTAGCGGGAGCAACAATGAGCAGTTCTTC. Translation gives CATSRDNFGTSGSNNEQFF.

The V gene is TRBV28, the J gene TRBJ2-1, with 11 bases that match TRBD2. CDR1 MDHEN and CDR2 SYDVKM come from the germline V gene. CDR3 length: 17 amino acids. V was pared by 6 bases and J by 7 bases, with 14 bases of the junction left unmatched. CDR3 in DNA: TGTGCCAGCAGGCCGGGTGGTAGCGGGAGGGCGGGGAATGAGCAGTTCTTC. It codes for CASRPGGSGRAGNEQFF.